These 18 T cell receptor beta chains were all obtained from the same sample, sequenced in a study of CD8 T cells in Susac syndrome. RNA in amounts of 0.5 to 1 ug was reverse transcribed with random hexamers. A single record per CDR3 protein comes from TCRdb applying MiXCR to the immunoSEQ multiplex PCR reads. This sample yields about 120,000 distinct CDR3 sequences, of which around 95% are seen a single time; 0.21% belongs to the top ten. Sequencing was performed on CD8+ T cells from PBMCs. These receptors were collected from a human donor with Susac syndrome.

The rearrangement links TRBV30 to TRBJ2-1; no firm D call. V was pared by 4 bases and J by 3 bases, with 7 bases between. Germline CDR1 is GTSNPN and CDR2 is SVGIG (reference sequence). This CDR3 is 12 amino acids long. The CDR3 reads CAWTLGYNEQFF. Here the CDR3 DNA reads TGTGCCTGGACTCTAGGCTACAATGAGCAGTTCTTC.

This sequence joins TRBV6-2 or TRBV6-3 and TRBJ1-2, with 10 bases fitting TRBD1. The CDR3 length is 14 residues. CDR1 is MNHEY, CDR2 SVGEGT, per germline. V lost 7 bases and J lost 7; bases outside the gene matches: 9. The CDR3 bases are TGTGCCAGCAACGATCCGGGACAGGGGCCTGGCTACACCTTC. Translation gives CASNDPGQGPGYTF.

This chain joins TRBV7-9 and TRBJ1-2; 8 nucleotides align to TRBD1. V was clipped by 4 bases and J by 3 bases; unmatched bases: 4. This CDR3 spans 14 amino acids. The germline gives CDR1 SEHNR, CDR2 FQNEAQ (reference sequence). The CDR3 region is CASSSTGDYYGYTF. DNA of the CDR3: TGTGCCAGCAGCTCGACAGGGGACTACTATGGCTACACCTTC.

The chain is built from TRBV6-6 and TRBJ1-3; D is undetermined. The CDR3 has 15 amino acids. Germline CDR1 and CDR2: MNHNY and SVGAGI (reference sequence). V lost 1 base and J 4 bases, leaving 11 bases between the germline ends. This CDR3 is CASSYFLAEGNTIYF. The CDR3 DNA sequence: TGTGCCAGCAGTTACTTTTTGGCAGAAGGAAACACCATATATTTT.

The rearrangement uses TRBV6-1 and TRBJ2-3; tentatively, D is TRBD1 or TRBD2 (5 bases each). The CDR3 has 14 amino acids. From germline, CDR1 is MNHNS and CDR2 SASEGT. V was cut by 0 bases and J by 2 bases, with 6 bases left in between. CDR3 protein: CASSEAGDTDTQYF. The CDR3 bases are TGTGCCAGCAGTGAAGCGGGGGACACAGATACGCAGTATTTT.

This chain connects TRBV4-3 to TRBJ2-7; no clear D gene. CDR3 length: 17 amino acids. CDR1 LGHNA and CDR2 YSLEER come from the germline V gene. The V and J ends lost 0 bases and 0 bases respectively, with 15 bases between them. The CDR3 here is CASSQDRVTVVSYEQYF. The CDR3 DNA reads TGCGCCAGCAGCCAAGATCGTGTAACAGTAGTCTCCTACGAGCAGTACTTC.

The chain joins TRBV3-1 to TRBJ2-7; the match to TRBD1 covers 10 bases. J gave up 1 base and V 4 bases, and 7 bases lay outside the gene matches. The germline V gene encodes CDR1 LGHDT and CDR2 YNNKEL (reference sequence). The CDR3 has 16 amino acids. The CDR3 coding sequence is TGTGCCAGCAGCCTTGACAGGGGGCCTGTTTCCTACGAGCAGTACTTC. Residues: CASSLDRGPVSYEQYF.

This clonotype was counted once. This chain joins TRBV30 and TRBJ1-3; D is undetermined. The V end lost 1 base, the J end lost 0 bases, and 10 bases lay between the germline ends. The CDR3 is made up of 15 amino acids. Germline CDR1 is GTSNPN and CDR2 is SVGIG (reference sequence). The CDR3 DNA reads as TGTGCCTGGAGTGCCGACTGGGGCTCTGGAAACACCATATATTTT. Protein product: CAWSADWGSGNTIYF. Combining the CDR3 with reference TRBV30 and TRBJ1-3 gives the whole variable domain SQTIHQWPATLVQPVGSPLSLECTVEGTSNPNLYWYRQAAGRGLQLLFYSVGIGQISSEVPQNLSASRPQDRQFILSSKKLLLSDSGFYLCAWSADWGSGNTIYFGEGSWLTVV.

CDR3 amino acids: CATIPRGETQYF. DNA of the CDR3: TGTGCCACCATCCCGAGGGGAGAGACCCAGTACTTC. The V call is TRBV24-1, the J call TRBJ2-5; D tentatively reads TRBD1 or TRBD2 (5 bases each). Germline loops: CDR1 KGHDR, CDR2 SFDVKD. This CDR3 is built from 12 residues. Trimming cost V 8 bases and J 4 bases, with 10 bases left between them.

The gene calls are TRBV9 and TRBJ2-3, with 8 nucleotides matching TRBD2. V trimming: 3 bases; J trimming: 2 bases; junction bases outside the gene matches: 11. Germline lookup yields CDR1 SGDLS and CDR2 YYNGEE. CDR3 length: 17 residues. The CDR3 spells CASSEQGRGGLTDTQYF. The DNA for the CDR3 is TGTGCCAGCAGCGAACAAGGACGGGGGGGCCTCACAGATACGCAGTATTTT.

The rearrangement links TRBV3-1 to TRBJ1-1, with 7 bases fitting TRBD1. There are 18 residues in the CDR3. Germline CDR1 reads LGHDT; CDR2 reads YNNKEL (reference sequence). The ends lost 4 bases at V and 0 bases at J; junction bases unmatched: 14. The CDR3, as DNA: TGTGCCAGCAGCCCCGAGGGACAGACCAACCGGCTGAACACTGAAGCTTTCTTT. It codes for CASSPEGQTNRLNTEAFF.

The J gene is TRBJ2-3, the V gene TRBV19; 7 bases align to TRBD2. Germline V CDR1 and CDR2: LNHDA, SQIVND (reference sequence). V shed 1 base, J shed 2 bases, and the junction held 15 bases outside the gene matches. CDR3 size: 19 residues. CDR3 in DNA: TGTGCCAGTAGTATAGTCGAACGGGACTACCTTCCCCACACAGATACGCAGTATTTT. Translated, it gives CASSIVERDYLPHTDTQYF.

This sequence joins TRBV9 and TRBJ1-4; 8 nucleotides align to TRBD1. J lost 3 bases, V lost 3 bases, and 4 bases had no gene match. The CDR3 length is 15 residues. CDR1 SGDLS and CDR2 YYNGEE come from the germline V gene. The CDR3 nucleotides read TGTGCCAGCAGCGAGACGACAGGGGCTAATGAAAAACTGTTTTTT. Translated, it gives CASSETTGANEKLFF.

This chain connects TRBV7-6 to TRBJ2-5; D gene uncertain. This CDR3 is built from 11 residues. V was cut by 3 bases and J by 7 bases, with 6 bases left in between. The V gene's germline CDR1 is SGHVS and CDR2 FNYEAQ. This CDR3 reads CASSFGVTQYF. CDR3 coding DNA: TGTGCCAGCAGCTTCGGTGTGACCCAGTACTTC.

The gene calls are TRBV9 and TRBJ1-4, with 7 bases that match TRBD1. The V gene's germline CDR1 is SGDLS and CDR2 YYNGEE. This CDR3 region has 15 residues. The V and J ends lost 5 bases and 4 bases, in that order; junction bases with no gene match: 8. DNA for the CDR3: TGTGCCAGCAGTACAGGGGACAGTGGTAATGAAAAACTGTTTTTT. This translates into CASSTGDSGNEKLFF.

The sample holds a few counts of this clonotype. The chain couples TRBV12-3 or TRBV12-4 to TRBJ2-7, with D hard to call. V lost 3 bases to trimming and J lost 6 bases, with 3 bases between them. This CDR3 is built from 10 residues. CDR3 bases: TGTGCCAGCAGTTTGGGCGAGCAGTACTTC. It codes for CASSLGEQYF.

CDR3 residues: CASSPGLPGPAEAFF. The DNA of the CDR3 is TGTGCCAGCAGCCCGGGACTGCCGGGACCGGCTGAAGCTTTCTTT. This rearrangement joins TRBV5-6 to TRBJ1-1, with D perhaps matching TRBD1 (5 bases). V gave up 4 bases and J gave up 6 bases, with 19 bases separating them. The germline gives CDR1 SGHDT, CDR2 YYEEEE. This CDR3 contains 15 residues. Looking up the rest from reference TRBV5-6 and TRBJ1-1 gives the full variable domain: DAGVTQSPTHLIKTRGQQVTLRCSPKSGHDTVSWYQQALGQGPQFIFQYYEEEERQRGNFPDRFSGHQFPNYSSELNVNALLLGDSALYLCASSPGLPGPAEAFFGQGTRLTVV.

This clonotype was seen once. The chain carries TRBV12-3 or TRBV12-4 and TRBJ1-1; D ambiguous. The CDR3 has 12 amino acids. V was cut by 5 bases and J by 7 bases, with 11 bases left in between. CDR3 region: CASSLGGNEAFF. CDR3 nucleotides: TGTGCCAGCAGTCTCGGAGGGAATGAAGCTTTCTTT.